What follows describes a single T cell receptor beta chain. The antigen remains undetermined. Carried by the TCR beta cDNA libraries were unique molecular identifiers. TCRdb itself ran the PCR reads through MiXCR, one entry per CDR3 protein. The top ten clones hold approximately 11% of a sample with 600,000 to 750,000 distinct CDR3 sequences, over 45% of them seen once. CDR1 and CDR2 from the germline V gene are MDHEN and SYDVKM. This CDR3 is built from 15 residues. The J segment lost 2 bases and the V segment lost 4 bases, leaving 6 bases of the junction unmatched. This entry belongs to a study of post-analysis software for immune sequencing data. Broader study findings: Relative to controls, patients had several TRBV segments at higher frequency, with TRBV5-6, TRBV5-1 and TRBV20-1 among these.

The receptor's source is a girl aged 2 to 9 with multiple sclerosis. The chain employs TRBV28 and TRBJ2-7, with TRBD1 matching over 9 bases. The sample comprised blood. This CDR3 is CASSSRTGAAYEQYF. Written as DNA, the CDR3 is TGTGCCAGCAGTTCCCGGACAGGGGCGGCCTACGAGCAGTACTTC.